What follows is one T cell receptor (beta chain) and its context. Its antigen is currently unknown. The data were obtained in a study of graft-versus-host responses after intestinal transplantation. Study-wide background: Isolated intestinal, liver-intestinal, or multivisceral transplants had been given to the recipients.

Profiling relied on immunoSEQ multiplex PCR, and the TCRdb table lists in-frame clones only, not all of them. The sample lists approximately 88,000 clones, 90% occurring once. Notes on the study in general: Declining HvG levels early post-transplant were linked to peak circulating GvH clone levels. Allografts of patients with graft-donor T cell macrochimerism showed high graft-versus-host to host-versus-graft clone ratios.

CDR1 is LGHNT, CDR2 FRNRAP, per germline. The ends were cut back, 3 bases at V and 1 base at J, with 12 bases in the middle. The CDR3 spans 15 residues. The source material was unstimulated CD4+ T cells sorted from spleen or lymph node cells, sampled before intestinal transplant. The sequence came from a human donor who received an intestinal transplant. The genes are TRBV12-5 and TRBJ1-1; possibly TRBD1 for D (5 bases). In nucleotides, the CDR3 is TGTGCTAGTGGTTTACCACAGGACCCGAACACTGAAGCTTTCTTT. It encodes CASGLPQDPNTEAFF.